The clone carrying this TCR beta chain was counted between two and nine times. The target antigen is unknown. Between the trimmed V and J ends, which lost 5 bases and 0 bases, there was a span of 11 bases. The CDR3 is made up of 16 amino acids. CDR1 and CDR2 (germline): LNHNV, YYDKDF (reference sequence). The data originate from a study of cytomegalovirus exposure and HLA in healthy donors. Regarding the study as a whole: High sensitivity and specificity were reportedly achieved when the classifier diagnosed cytomegalovirus status. Cytomegalovirus-associated TCR beta chains were listed, numbering over 150.

In the PCR, 60 Vbeta and 13 Jbeta primers were used. Only in-frame clones appear in the TCRdb table, and some are missing; sequencing was by immunoSEQ multiplex PCR. The sample has about 120,000 clones, about 78% seen once. This chain uses TRBV15 with TRBJ2-6, with TRBD1 as a possible D gene (5 bases). The origin of this receptor is a man aged 25 to 40 in good health and CMV-seronegative. Sequenced input: PBMCs. In DNA form, the CDR3 reads TGTGCCACCAGCTTAGGGGTTGGCTCTGGGGCCAACGTCCTGACTTTC. This sequence encodes CATSLGVGSGANVLTF.